The clone carrying this T cell receptor (beta chain) was seen a few times. Antigen: not known. These data come from a study of graft-versus-host responses after intestinal transplantation. Study at large: Recipients obtained multivisceral, liver-intestinal, or isolated intestinal transplants. All recipients got anti-thymocyte globulin induction, then tacrolimus and steroids for approximately 3 years. Overall study results and limits: The study associated peak circulating GvH clone levels with early post-transplant HvG declines. GvH clones surfaced in recipient marrow, some emerging earlier in ileum or blood.

The CDR3 spans 19 residues. Germline CDR1 and CDR2: SGHRS and YFSETQ. V lost 0 bases, J lost 3 bases, and 10 bases stayed unmatched. Generated by immunoSEQ multiplex PCR, the TCRdb table keeps only in-frame clones and is missing some. The table includes tens of thousands of clones, about 95% detected once. The clonotype comes from a human donor who was the organ donor for an intestinal transplant. The chain joins TRBV5-1 to TRBJ1-5, with 12 positions matching TRBD1. Specimen: unstimulated CD4+ T cells sorted from spleen or lymph node cells, collected before transplant. The CDR3 sequence is CASSLEGTGGHSPNQPQHF. Here the CDR3 DNA reads TGCGCCAGCAGCTTGGAGGGGACAGGGGGCCACTCTCCCAATCAGCCCCAGCATTTT. The full variable domain, with the rest looked up from reference TRBV5-1 and TRBJ1-5, is KAGVTQTPRYLIKTRGQQVTLSCSPISGHRSVSWYQQTPGQGLQFLFEYFSETQRNKGNFPGRFSGRQFSNSRSEMNVSTLELGDSALYLCASSLEGTGGHSPNQPQHFGDGTRLSIL.